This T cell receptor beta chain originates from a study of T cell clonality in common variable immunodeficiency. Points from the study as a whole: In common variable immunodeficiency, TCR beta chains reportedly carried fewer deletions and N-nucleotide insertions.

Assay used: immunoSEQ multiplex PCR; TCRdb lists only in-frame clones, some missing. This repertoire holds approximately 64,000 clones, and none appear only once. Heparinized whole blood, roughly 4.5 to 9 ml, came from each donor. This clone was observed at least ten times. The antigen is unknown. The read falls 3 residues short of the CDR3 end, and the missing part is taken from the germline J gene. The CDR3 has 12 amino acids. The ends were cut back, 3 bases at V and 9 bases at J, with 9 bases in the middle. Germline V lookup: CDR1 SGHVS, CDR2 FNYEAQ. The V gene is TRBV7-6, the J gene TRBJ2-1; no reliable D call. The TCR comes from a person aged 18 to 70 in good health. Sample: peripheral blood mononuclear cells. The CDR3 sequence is CASSLVVSEQFF. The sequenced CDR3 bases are TGTGCCAGCAGCTTGGTAGTCTCTGAG.